The 25 T cell receptor beta chains below come from one sample, sequenced in a study of T cell responses to AZD1222 COVID-19 vaccine. Sequencing was performed with immunoSEQ multiplex PCR; in TCRdb, only in-frame clones are kept and a portion is missing. The data contain 80,000 to 90,000 clones, 90% of them seen just once; the ten biggest clones take up approximately 5%. Sequencing used peripheral blood, obtained 28 days after the second AZD1222 dose. These receptors were obtained from an adult who received the AZD1222 COVID-19 vaccine.

This clone has only a few counts. V is TRBV11-2 and J is TRBJ1-5; D may be TRBD1 (5 bases). CDR1 SGHAT and CDR2 FQNNGV come from the germline V gene. CDR3 length: 14 amino acids. Trimming took 0 bases from V and 4 from J, leaving 7 bases between them. CDR3 in amino acids: CASSLEGGNQPQHF. For the CDR3, the DNA is TGTGCCAGCAGCTTAGAGGGGGGGAATCAGCCCCAGCATTTT. Full variable domain (rest looked up from reference TRBV11-2 and TRBJ1-5): EAGVAQSPRYKIIEKRQSVAFWCNPISGHATLYWYQQILGQGPKLLIQFQNNGVVDDSQLPKDRFSAERLKGVDSTLKIQPAKLEDSAVYLCASSLEGGNQPQHFGDGTRLSIL.

The chain couples TRBV11-2 to TRBJ2-7; 7 bases match TRBD2. The CDR3 covers 15 residues. The germline gives CDR1 SGHAT, CDR2 FQNNGV. Trimming removed 2 bases from V and 4 bases from J; junction bases left unmatched: 8. The CDR3: CASSLSGESLYEQYF. CDR3 nucleotide sequence: TGTGCCAGCAGCTTAAGCGGGGAGTCTTTGTACGAGCAGTACTTC.

The rearrangement joins TRBV7-8 to TRBJ2-7; D is ambiguous. Trimming cost V 6 bases and J 0 bases, with 15 bases left between them. The CDR3 runs 15 residues. In germline, CDR1 is SGHVS, CDR2 FQNEAQ. CDR3 DNA: TGTGCCAGCAGACCGGGTGCGGTTAGCTCCTACGAGCAGTACTTC. It encodes CASRPGAVSSYEQYF.

On this clone: The junction does not match germline at one end; this may be a read error. J is TRBJ2-4 and V is TRBV6-2 or TRBV6-3; 7 nucleotides agree with TRBD1. Per the germline V gene, CDR1 is MNHEY and CDR2 is SVGEGT. The CDR3 covers 14 residues. The CDR3 region has the DNA TGTGCCAGCAGTTACTCGCAAGAGGGGGCGGGCCCAGTCTTC. Protein sequence: CASSYSQEGAGPVF.

The chain links TRBV6-5 to TRBJ2-3, with D perhaps TRBD2 (5 bases). Germline V gene sequence: CDR1 MNHEY, CDR2 SVGAGI. The CDR3 runs to 15 residues. Between the trimmed V and J ends, which lost 7 bases and 0 bases, there was a span of 14 bases. CDR3 coding DNA: TGTGCCAGCAACTCGGCTAGCCCTAGCACAGATACGCAGTATTTT. Translating gives CASNSASPSTDTQYF.

This chain connects TRBV18 to TRBJ1-2; D might be TRBD1 (6 bases). In germline, CDR1 is KGHSH, CDR2 LQKENI. The CDR3 is 16 amino acids. The V end was cut by 0 bases, the J end by 3 bases, with 14 bases between. The CDR3 nucleotides are TGTGCCAGCTCACCACCTAACAGGGAAGGAGACTATGGCTACACCTTC. Amino acids: CASSPPNREGDYGYTF.

This rearrangement joins TRBV28 to TRBJ2-1; TRBD1 or TRBD2 may be the D gene (5 bases each). The CDR3 contains 15 residues. The germline V gene encodes CDR1 MDHEN and CDR2 SYDVKM. V was shortened by 5 bases and J by 2 bases, with 13 bases between the two germline ends. The CDR3 is CASSPGPMTYNEQFF. CDR3 DNA sequence: TGTGCCAGCAGTCCGGGACCCATGACCTACAATGAGCAGTTCTTC.

The gene calls are TRBV7-8 and TRBJ1-3, with 7 bases matching TRBD1. CDR3 length: 14 residues. CDR1 is SGHVS, CDR2 FQNEAQ, per germline. The ends lost 5 bases at V and 6 bases at J; junction bases unmatched: 7. The chain's CDR3 is CASSHPGQKNTIYF. CDR3 DNA: TGTGCCAGCAGCCATCCGGGACAGAAAAACACCATATATTTT.

This clone was observed a few times. V usage is TRBV11-3 and J usage is TRBJ2-3; possibly TRBD1 or TRBD2 for D (5 bases each). Trimming removed 1 base from V and 2 bases from J, with 7 bases in between. The CDR3 contains 14 residues. Germline V gives CDR1 SGHNT, CDR2 YENEEA. The CDR3 DNA is TGTGCCAGCAGCTTAGGGGGGAACACAGATACGCAGTATTTT. It codes for CASSLGGNTDTQYF.

The chain links TRBV6-5 to TRBJ1-6, with D hard to call. Germline V gives CDR1 MNHEY, CDR2 SVGAGI. The CDR3 is 13 amino acids. V was trimmed by 2 bases and J by 9 bases, leaving 8 bases between them. The CDR3 DNA is TGTGCCAGCAGTTACAGGGATGGTTCACCCCTCCACTTT. It is translated as CASSYRDGSPLHF.

The V gene is TRBV7-2, the J gene TRBJ1-1; D not resolved. V gave up 2 bases and J gave up 1 base, with 5 bases separating them. The CDR3 consists of 13 residues. The germline CDR1 and CDR2 sequences are SGHTA and FQGNSA. This CDR3 reads CASSLRANTEAFF. The CDR3 DNA reads as TGTGCCAGCAGCTTAAGGGCGAACACTGAAGCTTTCTTT. Complete variable domain (other parts from reference TRBV7-2 and TRBJ1-1): GAGVSQSPSNKVTEKGKDVELRCDPISGHTALYWYRQSLGQGLEFLIYFQGNSAPDKSGLPSDRFSAERTGGSVSTLTIQRTQQEDSAVYLCASSLRANTEAFFGQGTRLTVV.

The V call is TRBV5-1, the J call TRBJ1-1; TRBD1 might be the D (6 bases). Germline CDR1 reads SGHRS; CDR2 reads YFSETQ. The CDR3 runs to 12 residues. The V gene lost 0 bases and the J gene lost 11 bases, with 11 bases spanning the gap. The CDR3: CASSLEGGNAFF. In DNA form, the CDR3 reads TGCGCCAGCAGCTTGGAGGGGGGAAACGCTTTCTTT.

J is TRBJ2-5 and V is TRBV24-1, with TRBD1 matching 9 bases. Germline V gives CDR1 KGHDR, CDR2 SFDVKD. Losses at the gene ends were 5 bases for V and 5 bases for J; bases not matched to a gene: 8. This CDR3 spans 15 amino acids. CDR3 DNA sequence: TGTGCCACCAGTGGGGGGACAGGGTTGACGGAGACCCAGTACTTC. This encodes CATSGGTGLTETQYF.

The chain is built from TRBV6-1 and TRBJ2-3, with TRBD1 as a possible D gene (7 bases). The CDR3 totals 15 residues. V was trimmed by 3 bases and J by 2 bases, leaving 12 bases between them. Germline-derived CDR1 and CDR2 are MNHNS and SASEGT. In DNA form, the CDR3 reads TGTGCCAGCAGTGAGGGGGGACAGCACACAGATACGCAGTATTTT. This translates into CASSEGGQHTDTQYF.

The chain recombines TRBV27 with TRBJ2-7, with a possible D match to TRBD1 (5 bases). Germline V gives CDR1 MNHEY, CDR2 SMNVEV (reference sequence). V was clipped by 4 bases and J by 1 base, with 11 bases between them. This CDR3 contains 14 residues. CDR3: CASSYMGQSYEQYF. The DNA for the CDR3 is TGTGCCAGCAGTTATATGGGGCAGTCCTACGAGCAGTACTTC.

With respect to this clone: Additional DNA sequences in this sample encode the identical CDR3. V gene TRBV28 combines with J gene TRBJ2-5; D may be TRBD1 or TRBD2 (5 bases each). CDR3 size: 14 residues. CDR1 and CDR2 from the germline V gene are MDHEN and SYDVKM. V lost 6 bases and J lost 5, with 16 bases in between. The CDR3 region has the DNA TGTGCCAGCAGCCCACCCCGGGGCTGGGAGACCCAGTACTTC. Its translation is CASSPPRGWETQYF.

This sequence joins TRBV18 and TRBJ1-1; tentative D call: TRBD1 (6 bases). Trimming took off 8 bases at V and 1 base at J, with 14 bases between the two ends. This CDR3 region has 14 residues. The germline V gene encodes CDR1 KGHSH and CDR2 LQKENI. This chain's CDR3 is CASLQGRSNTEAFF. CDR3 bases: TGTGCCAGCCTACAGGGTCGGTCGAACACTGAAGCTTTCTTT.

The rearrangement joins TRBV11-2 to TRBJ1-6; D is ambiguous. Per the germline V gene, CDR1 is SGHAT and CDR2 is FQNNGV. Trimming took off 1 base at V and 6 bases at J, with 4 bases between the two ends. CDR3 length: 13 amino acids. CDR3 amino acids: CASSLGGNSPLHF. CDR3 nucleotides: TGTGCCAGCAGCTTAGGGGGTAATTCACCCCTCCACTTT.

The J gene is TRBJ1-1, the V gene TRBV6-5, with TRBD1 as a possible D gene (5 bases). Germline CDR1 MNHEY, CDR2 SVGAGI. Trimming took 8 bases from V and 4 from J, leaving 17 bases between them. This CDR3 is built from 14 residues. DNA for the CDR3: TGTGCCAGCGGGAGGGGCCCCTTTGGCACTGAAGCTTTCTTT. Translating gives CASGRGPFGTEAFF.

The chain carries TRBV28 and TRBJ1-3; D is ambiguous. The length of the CDR3 is 14 residues. The germline V gene has CDR1 MDHEN and CDR2 SYDVKM. Trimming shortened V by 3 bases and J by 2 bases, and 8 bases separated the two germline ends. CDR3 DNA: TGTGCCAGCAGTTTCGCCAGGCCTGGAAACACCATATATTTT. Translating it yields CASSFARPGNTIYF.

This chain uses TRBV18 with TRBJ1-1; no firm D call. In germline, CDR1 is KGHSH, CDR2 LQKENI. The CDR3 is 12 amino acids. V lost 1 base and J 7 bases, leaving 7 bases between the germline ends. CDR3 nucleotides: TGTGCCAGCTCACCACTGGGTAATGAAGCTTTCTTT. This sequence encodes CASSPLGNEAFF.

This rearrangement joins TRBV3-1 (or the pseudogene TRBV3-2) to TRBJ2-5; D is perhaps TRBD1 or TRBD2 (5 bases each). Trimming took 1 base from V and 5 from J, leaving 14 bases between them. Germline values: CDR1 LGHDT, CDR2 YNNKEL (reference sequence). The CDR3 has 15 residues. The CDR3 loop reads CASSQVVGALETQYF. The CDR3 nucleotides are TGTGCCAGCAGCCAAGTGGTCGGGGCCCTTGAGACCCAGTACTTC.

This chain links TRBV29-1 with TRBJ1-1; D remains unclear. This CDR3 spans 12 amino acids. The V gene's germline CDR1 is SQVTM and CDR2 ANQGSEA. Trimming took off 3 bases at V and 1 base at J, with 6 bases between the two ends. This chain's CDR3 is CSVEDWNTEAFF. In nucleotides, the CDR3 is TGCAGCGTTGAGGATTGGAACACTGAAGCTTTCTTT.

The chain combines TRBV4-1 with TRBJ2-5; TRBD2 agrees at 7 bases. V shed 1 base, J shed 2 bases, and the junction held 1 base outside the gene matches. The germline CDR1 and CDR2 sequences are MGHRA and YSYEKL. The CDR3 spans 14 residues. The chain's CDR3 is CASSQGGGQETQYF. As DNA, the CDR3 is TGCGCCAGCAGCCAAGGGGGGGGACAAGAGACCCAGTACTTC.

The chain uses TRBV5-1 and TRBJ1-5, with D tentatively TRBD1 (6 bases). The germline V gene encodes CDR1 SGHRS and CDR2 YFSETQ. Between the trimmed V and J ends, which lost 0 bases and 4 bases, there was a span of 8 bases. This CDR3 region has 14 residues. CDR3 in DNA: TGCGCCAGCAGCTTGGACGGACAGAATCAGCCCCAGCATTTT. It translates to CASSLDGQNQPQHF.